This T cell receptor (beta chain) was sequenced during a study of blood T cell dynamics during melanoma immunotherapy (dated by TCRdb to between 2020 and 2021). In the study overall: Patients with metastatic melanoma were treated with first-line pembrolizumab or nivolumab plus ipilimumab as standard of care in the United Kingdom. Peripheral T cell receptor repertoires of metastatic melanoma patients were profiled before and after one cycle of checkpoint inhibitor therapy to find early correlates of response. The training cohort consisted of consecutive patients, while an additional independent group of patients from the same centre was pooled to form an external validation set.

Every bulk PBMC sample was loaded with the same fixed amount of around 400 ng of DNA. The immunoSEQ TCRb Assay kit was used according to manufacturer instructions to amplify TCR beta CDR3 sequences from genomic DNA. The KAPA Library Quantification Kit for Illumina platforms was used to quantify pooled libraries by qPCR. Pooled libraries were sequenced on an Illumina NextSeq 500, clustered at about 0.6-1.2 pM. On the authors' methods: TCR data were analyzed using immunoSEQ ANALYZER and the R LymphoSeq package. A rearrangement efficiency score was calculated as productive divided by the sum of productive and non-productive CDR3 sequences. Clonality was assessed using the Gini coefficient and diversity using the Renyi index at alpha=1, with pairwise comparisons between timepoints within each patient. In LymphoSeq, clonal relatedness was computed with an edit distance of 3 and repertoire similarity was computed with the Bhattacharyya coefficient. To classify response, a linear discriminant analysis based on week-3 changes in clonality and diversity was built using the R MASS and caret packages. Drawn from immuneACCESS, this table holds only the in-frame rearrangements with V and J called that TCRdb kept. Clones are partly lost; checked studies trace under half to an unresolved V gene and leave the rest unexplained. V and J calls and clone size are copied from that table; D and trimming were computed from the DNA. The sample table contains about 7,300 clones; only one count was recorded for roughly 80% of them. The top ten clones comprise roughly 15% of the sample.

Counted from cysteine to phenylalanine, this CDR3 has 18 amino acids. Just CDR3 DNA is preserved here, 54 bases in frame from base 1. According to the study, the label for this sample's time point signals: week 3, after first cycle of checkpoint inhibitor. Blood samples were collected before treatment (T0) and at week 3 (W3), after the first cycle of checkpoint blockade. Except for a couple of patients with rapid clinical progression, response was assessed 12 weeks after the first infusion by RECIST 1.1; disease control meant complete response, partial response or stable disease. Any patient who had received prior systemic cancer treatment, was on concomitant immunosuppressant therapy or had synchronous other active malignancies was excluded. Bulk PBMC and plasma cell-free DNA were both sequenced for TCR beta so that circulating cells and T cell turnover could be tracked. Lymphoprep and SepMate tubes were used to isolate PBMC from blood, and red cell lysis was then performed. QIAamp DNA Blood Mini kits were used to extract DNA from PBMC and sorted T cell subsets.

Concerning this clone: The clone's antigen remains unknown. There are no base qualities to consult, and no much larger clone falls within one base.

What the work shows at the level of the full study, not this receptor alone: Whether the T cell clones driving repertoire changes were melanoma-specific or reflected general immune activation could not be determined in the study. Patients who later achieved disease control showed a bifurcated PBMC repertoire reorganization at W3, with increased clonality or increased diversity, unlike progressors. The relatively small sample size was acknowledged as potentially limiting generalization of the results.

The receptor was derived from a human donor with melanoma. The rearranged chain carries TRBV21-1 and TRBJ1-2. TRBV21-1 is marked as a pseudogene. Here the sequenced sample was blood, taken from a patient treated with checkpoint blockade. This receptor carries the CDR3 CASSKVGVAGYLVWGYTF. The DNA sequence is given as TGTGCCAGCAGCAAAGTTGGGGTGGCGGGATACCTGGTTTGGGGCTACACCTTC.